The source of this T cell receptor beta chain is a study of draining lymph node invasion in breast cancer (dated by TCRdb to the early 2020s). Study-level background: Histology and cytokeratin immunohistochemistry were used to diagnose nodal metastasis, and EpCAM/CD45 flow cytometry was used to confirm the diagnosis. Lymph nodes from roughly five patients were covered by the separate targeted TCR sequencing, and for three of those patients the primary tumors were sequenced as well. From every patient, the primary tumor plus matched non-invaded and tumor-invaded tumor-draining lymph nodes were collected, and both Treg and Tconv subsets were profiled. Across breast cancer tissues, a separate targeted assay used bulk TCR-beta CDR3 sequencing to compare sorted memory regulatory T cells with memory conventional CD4 T cells. Findings and caveats that apply to the study as a whole: Some clones from the top 100 tumor clones were found in both invaded and non-invaded nodes, which suggests recirculation between the tumor and the draining nodes. Across all tissues in the targeted TCR-seq data, Tregs appeared to be more clonally expanded than Tconvs, and both subsets showed lower diversity in tumor than in lymph nodes. The tumor top-100 clone tracking analysis could be carried out in only two patients. TCRs shared between Treg and Tconv subsets were regarded as suggestive, but not proof, of a common clonal origin. In each tissue, about 13-22% of Treg TCRs were also present in Tconvs, a finding interpreted as suggesting peripheral induction of Tregs. The data could not resolve whether Treg conversion took place in a given organ or whether converted Tregs recirculated between nodes and tumor.

Relative to germline, V is missing 6 bases and J is missing 4 bases, with 3 bases of the junction outside any gene match. In the germline V gene (reference sequence), CDR1 corresponds to MNHNY and CDR2 to SVGAGI. The CDR3 spans 13 residues, from the cysteine through the phenylalanine. The DNA shown is the 39-base CDR3, in frame from base 1. Note on this clonotype: Its antigen remains undetermined. No quality values exist for individual bases; no much larger clone is one base distant.

Memory regulatory T cells were sorted as CD4+ CD45RA- CD25high cells. Whether a tumor-draining lymph node counted as invaded or non-invaded depended on the presence or absence of metastatic tumor cells. Before staining and sorting, T cells were pre-enriched using a Miltenyi Pan T Cell isolation kit. Immunohistochemistry for estrogen receptor, progesterone receptor, HER2 and Ki-67 was used to characterize primary tumors. Fresh surgical tissue was processed within a few hours after surgery by cutting into small fragments. Tissue fragments were enzymatically digested with Liberase TL plus DNase for 20 to 25 minutes and filtered through a 40-micrometer strainer. After DAPI live/dead staining, cells were sorted on a BD FACS Aria II, reaching about 98-99% purity. The sorted cells were lysed in TCL buffer, and a Norgen Single Cell RNA purification kit, including DNase treatment, was used to purify the RNA.

Library construction relied on bulk RNA-seq. This sample was sequenced with an Illumina HiSeq 2500. On the authors' methods: For the separate targeted TCR-seq dataset, MiXCR version 2.1.5 with default parameters extracted and quantified CDR3 sequences from raw reads. The separate targeted TCR-seq dataset defined each TCR-beta clone by its combination of V gene, J gene and CDR3 sequence. The separate targeted TCR-seq dataset was filtered by first dropping clones with fewer than three counts and then keeping only the 90% most strongly expressed clones in each sample. The separate targeted TCR-seq dataset calculated Treg-Tconv overlap for each tissue as the number of shared clones divided by the total number of Treg clones, multiplied by 100. TCRdb reprocessing: public reads trimmed at Q25 with fastp, clones called with MiXCR, in-frame beta chains kept. A single entry per CDR3 protein holds the most common genes and DNA from its merged rows. The V and J calls were determined by TCRdb, not by the authors. This sample comprises around 1,200 distinct CDR3 sequences, around 59% of them detected only once. The ten largest make up about 10% of the sample.

In this chain, TRBV6-6 is recombined with TRBJ1-5; the central 7 bases match TRBD1. Sequencing was performed on sorted memory Tregs from a lymph node. The cell subset or site label corresponds to: CD45RA-negative sorted CD4+ T cells (memory Tconv or effector/memory Treg). The TCR sequence derives from a female donor with luminal breast cancer. The nucleotide sequence reads as follows: TGTGCCAGCAGGGACAGGAGGAATCAGCCCCAGCATTTT. The translation is CASRDRRNQPQHF.